This entry features one T cell receptor beta chain sequence. Its specificity is unknown. V was trimmed by 10 bases and J by 1 base, leaving 13 bases between them. The CDR3 covers 13 residues. CDR1 SNHLY and CDR2 FYNNEI come from the germline V gene. The data belong to a study of cytomegalovirus exposure and HLA in healthy donors. Turning to the study itself: Early release data held 80 million to 100 million unique TCRs from HLA-typed donors.

The PCR ran on 60 Vbeta and 13 Jbeta primers. Some clones are missing from TCRdb's copy, which holds only in-frame ones; the method was immunoSEQ multiplex PCR. The repertoire holds roughly 150,000 clones, more than 75% seen once, with 2% to 2.5% in the top ten. Overall study results and limits: Per a later analysis, HLA-associated TCR beta chains showed more clonal expansion than other, equally common TCR beta chains.

The sequence came from a woman aged 18-30 years in good health and CMV-seronegative. The sequenced sample consisted of PBMCs. The gene calls are TRBV2 and TRBJ1-2; D is uncertain. The CDR3 loop is CAILMADNYGYTF. CDR3 nucleotide sequence: TGTGCCATCCTAATGGCGGATAACTATGGCTACACCTTC.